This TCR beta chain was captured by sequencing in a study of shared clonotypes between healthy human individuals. Study information: CD4 naive cells filled three plates per donor, CD4 memory three, CD8 naive two and CD8 memory one.

A note on this clone: Its antigen is not identified.

Study-wide results and caveats: Depth of sequencing was expected to influence donor clonotype sharing.

The naive CD8 subset, CD45RO-negative cells positively selected for CCR7, excluded terminally differentiated effector memory CD45RA+ cells. An even split of each subset's genomic DNA across several immunoSEQ plates was performed. In the study's own analysis: Filtering differed because ImmunoSEQ produced junction-only sequences that carried no quality scores. The table came from immunoSEQ multiplex PCR; TCRdb's copy has only in-frame clones and leaves some out. That table is the source of V, J and clone size, and D and trimming were worked out from the DNA. The top ten clones hold 1.5% to 2% of a sample with about 2.1 million clones, 85% to 95% of them seen once. Germline CDR1 SGHNT, CDR2 YYREEE (reference sequence). With 1 base removed from V and 0 bases from J, the gap between germline ends came to 18 bases. The CDR3 runs to 18 residues.

This chain links TRBV5-4 with TRBJ2-3; D may be TRBD2 (6 bases). Sequencing was performed on naive CD8+ T cells from PBMCs. The clonotype originates from a man aged 18-30 years in good health. Some clones in this sample may be carry-over from other donors' samples. CDR3 nucleotides: TGTGCCAGCAGCTTGCTTTCTTCTTTCGGGACTAGCACAGATACGCAGTATTTT. As protein: CASSLLSSFGTSTDTQYF.